The clone carrying this T cell receptor (beta chain) was seen at least ten times. Its antigen is not known. Using its own MiXCR run on the RT-PCR reads, TCRdb lists one record per CDR3 protein. Of hundreds of thousands of distinct CDR3 sequences listed, about 15% were seen once; the top ten hold 6.5% to 8%. The data are from a study of response to subunit inactivated influenza vaccine. Study-level points and caveats: Few additional T cells are recruited per seasonal influenza vaccination, authors suggested.

Material: PBMCs from blood, obtained around 14 days before vaccination. The source of this sequence is a man in his fifties who received an inactivated influenza vaccine.

CDR3 in DNA: TGCAGTGCTAGAGATATACAGGGGGTCGACGGCTACACCTTC. Translated, it gives CSARDIQGVDGYTF. The rearrangement joins TRBV20-1 to TRBJ1-2; TRBD1 aligns across 8 bases. Looked up from germline, CDR1 is DFQATT and CDR2 is SNEGSKA (reference sequence). This CDR3 contains 14 residues. The trim removed 0 bases at V and 8 bases at J, leaving 8 bases unmatched.